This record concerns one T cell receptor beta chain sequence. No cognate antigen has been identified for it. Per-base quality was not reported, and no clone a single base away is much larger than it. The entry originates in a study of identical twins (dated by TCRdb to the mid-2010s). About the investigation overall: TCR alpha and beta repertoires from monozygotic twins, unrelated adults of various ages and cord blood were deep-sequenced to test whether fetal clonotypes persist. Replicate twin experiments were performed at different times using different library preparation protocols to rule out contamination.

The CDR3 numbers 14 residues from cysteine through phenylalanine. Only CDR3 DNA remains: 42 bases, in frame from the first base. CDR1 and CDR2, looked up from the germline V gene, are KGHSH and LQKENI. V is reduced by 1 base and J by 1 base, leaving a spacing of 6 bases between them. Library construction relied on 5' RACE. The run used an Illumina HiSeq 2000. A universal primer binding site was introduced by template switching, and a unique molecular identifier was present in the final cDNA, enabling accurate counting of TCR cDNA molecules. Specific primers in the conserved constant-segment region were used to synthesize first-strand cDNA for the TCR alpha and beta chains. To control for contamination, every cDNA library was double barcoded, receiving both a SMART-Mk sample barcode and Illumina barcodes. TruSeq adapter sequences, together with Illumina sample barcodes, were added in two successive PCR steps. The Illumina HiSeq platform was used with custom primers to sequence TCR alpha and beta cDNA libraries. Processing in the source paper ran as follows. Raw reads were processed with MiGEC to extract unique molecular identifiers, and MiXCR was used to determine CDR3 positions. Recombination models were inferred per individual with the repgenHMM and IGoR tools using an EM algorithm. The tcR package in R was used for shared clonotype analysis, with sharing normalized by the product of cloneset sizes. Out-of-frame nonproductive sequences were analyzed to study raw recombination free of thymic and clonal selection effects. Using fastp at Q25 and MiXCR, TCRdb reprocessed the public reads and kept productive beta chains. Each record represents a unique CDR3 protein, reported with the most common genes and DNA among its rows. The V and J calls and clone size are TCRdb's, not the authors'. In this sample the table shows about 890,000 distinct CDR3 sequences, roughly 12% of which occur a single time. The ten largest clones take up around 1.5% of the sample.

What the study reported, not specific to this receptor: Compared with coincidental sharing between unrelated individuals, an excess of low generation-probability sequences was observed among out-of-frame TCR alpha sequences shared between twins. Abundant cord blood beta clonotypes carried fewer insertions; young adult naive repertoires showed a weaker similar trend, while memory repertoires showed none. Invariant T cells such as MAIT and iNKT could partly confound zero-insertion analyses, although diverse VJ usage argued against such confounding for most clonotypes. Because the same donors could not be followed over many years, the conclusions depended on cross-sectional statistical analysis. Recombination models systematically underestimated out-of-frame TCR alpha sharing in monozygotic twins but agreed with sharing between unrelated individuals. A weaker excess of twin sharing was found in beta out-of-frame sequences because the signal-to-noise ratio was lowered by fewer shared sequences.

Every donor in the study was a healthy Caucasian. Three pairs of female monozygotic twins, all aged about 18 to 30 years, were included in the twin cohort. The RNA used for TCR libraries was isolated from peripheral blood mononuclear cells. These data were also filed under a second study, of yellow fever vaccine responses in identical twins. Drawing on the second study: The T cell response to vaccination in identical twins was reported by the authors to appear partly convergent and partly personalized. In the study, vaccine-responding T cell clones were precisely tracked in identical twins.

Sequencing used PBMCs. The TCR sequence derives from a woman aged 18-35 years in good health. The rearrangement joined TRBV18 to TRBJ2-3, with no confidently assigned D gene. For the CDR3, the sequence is CASSPLPGTDTQYF. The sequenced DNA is TGTGCCAGCTCACCACTTCCAGGCACAGATACGCAGTATTTT.